This TCR beta chain emerged from a study of blood T cell repertoires in COVID-19. Repertoires were generated with immunoSEQ multiplex PCR, while TCRdb's copy carries only in-frame clones and drops some. This sample has some 220,000 clones, with around four fifths found just once. Germline V gene sequence: CDR1 LNHDA, CDR2 SQIVND (reference sequence). V lost 5 bases to trimming and J lost 10 bases; unmatched junction nucleotides: 9. This CDR3 has 14 amino acids. Sequenced input: peripheral blood. The chain employs TRBV19 and TRBJ2-1; 9 bases map to TRBD1. The clonotype originates from a woman of 80 years or more with active or convalescent COVID-19. CDR3 in DNA: TGTGCCAGTAGTTCCGCCTCCGGACAGGGGGAGCAGTTCTTC. Residues: CASSSASGQGEQFF.